This T cell receptor (beta chain) was sequenced in a study of blood T cell repertoires in COVID-19. The overall study: PBMCs, B-cell-depleted T cells, or T cells were the source of the cDNA or gDNA that made up the material.

CDR1 SGHNT and CDR2 YENEEA come from the germline V gene. The CDR3 is 13 residues long. Comment on this clone: One junction end does not reproduce the germline sequence, and a read error may be involved.

The data were produced by immunoSEQ multiplex PCR, yet TCRdb's version contains in-frame clones alone and is incomplete. This sample has some 50,000 clones; over 65% occur once, and the top ten carry about 9.1%. Sequencing was performed on peripheral blood. The receptor comes from a woman aged 65 to 85 with acute or convalescent COVID-19. V usage is TRBV11-3 and J usage is TRBJ2-7, with 9 bases that match TRBD2. The CDR3 nucleotides read TGTGCCAGCAGCTTAGGTAGCGGGGGAACGCAACACTTC. Encoded protein: CASSLGSGGTQHF.